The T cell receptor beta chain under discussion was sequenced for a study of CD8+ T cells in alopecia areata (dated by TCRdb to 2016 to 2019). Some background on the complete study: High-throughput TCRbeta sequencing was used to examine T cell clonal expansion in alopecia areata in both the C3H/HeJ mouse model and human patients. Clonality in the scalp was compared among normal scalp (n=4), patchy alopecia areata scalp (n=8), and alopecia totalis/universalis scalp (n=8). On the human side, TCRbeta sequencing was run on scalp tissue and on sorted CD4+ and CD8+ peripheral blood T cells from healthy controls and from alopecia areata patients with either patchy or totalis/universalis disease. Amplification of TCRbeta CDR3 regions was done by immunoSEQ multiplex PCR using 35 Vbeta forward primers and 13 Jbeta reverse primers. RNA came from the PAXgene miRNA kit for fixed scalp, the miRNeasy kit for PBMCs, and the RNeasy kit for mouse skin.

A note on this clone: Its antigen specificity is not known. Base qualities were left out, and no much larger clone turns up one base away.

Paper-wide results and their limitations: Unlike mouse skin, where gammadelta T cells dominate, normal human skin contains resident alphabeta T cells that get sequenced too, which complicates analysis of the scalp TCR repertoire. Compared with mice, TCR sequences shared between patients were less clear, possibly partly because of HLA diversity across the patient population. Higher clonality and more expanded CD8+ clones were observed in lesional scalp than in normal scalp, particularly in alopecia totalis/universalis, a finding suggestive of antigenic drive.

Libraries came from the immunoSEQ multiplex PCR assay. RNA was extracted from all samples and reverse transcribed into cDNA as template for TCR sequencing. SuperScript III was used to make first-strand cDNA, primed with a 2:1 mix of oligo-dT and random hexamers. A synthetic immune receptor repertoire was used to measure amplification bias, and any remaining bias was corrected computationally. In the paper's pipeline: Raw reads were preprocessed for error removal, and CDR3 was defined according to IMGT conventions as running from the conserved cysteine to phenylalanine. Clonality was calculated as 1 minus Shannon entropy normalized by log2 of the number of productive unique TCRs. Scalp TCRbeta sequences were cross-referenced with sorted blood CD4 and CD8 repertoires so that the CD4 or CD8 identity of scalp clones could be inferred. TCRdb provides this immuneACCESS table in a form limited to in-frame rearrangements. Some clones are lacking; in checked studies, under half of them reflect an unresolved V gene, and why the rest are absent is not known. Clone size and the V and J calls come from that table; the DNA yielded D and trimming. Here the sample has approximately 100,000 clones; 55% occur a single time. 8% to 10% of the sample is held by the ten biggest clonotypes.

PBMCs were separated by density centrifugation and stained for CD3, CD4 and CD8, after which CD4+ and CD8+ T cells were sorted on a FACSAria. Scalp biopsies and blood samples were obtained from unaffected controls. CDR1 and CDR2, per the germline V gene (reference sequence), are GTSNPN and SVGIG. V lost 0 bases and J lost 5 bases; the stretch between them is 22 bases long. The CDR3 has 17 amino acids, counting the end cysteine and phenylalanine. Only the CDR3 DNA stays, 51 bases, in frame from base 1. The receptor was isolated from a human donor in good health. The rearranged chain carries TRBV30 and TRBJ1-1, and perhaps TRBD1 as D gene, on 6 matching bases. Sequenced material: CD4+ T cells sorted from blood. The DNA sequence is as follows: TGTGCCTGGAGTGTATTTCGTGTCGGGGGGCTGCGAACTGAAGCTTTCTTT. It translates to CAWSVFRVGGLRTEAFF.